These T cell receptor beta chains were read from a single sample in a study of T cell responses to AZD1222 COVID-19 vaccine. Data came from immunoSEQ multiplex PCR; TCRdb stores just in-frame clones and leaves some out. The data hold 75,000 to 95,000 clones, with approximately 81% observed a single time. Sequenced here: peripheral blood, sampled on day 0 of AZD1222 vaccination. The receptors were gathered from an adult in good health. The CDR3 runs from the conserved cysteine through the conserved F or W. D genes are given only for firm matches. Clone size, where shown, is once, few, many, or a class for clones that have expanded.

TRBV19,-,TRBJ2-7,-,TGTGCCAGTAGTCCAAGAGCCACAGGTACCTACGAGCAGTACTTC,CASSPRATGTYEQYF
TRBV15,-,TRBJ1-6,-,TGTGCGAGTATGGCGGGGACGTATAATTCACCCCTCCACTTT,CASMAGTYNSPLHF
TRBV3-1/TRBV3-2,-,TRBJ2-2,TRBD1,TGTGCCAGCAGCCAAGATTCGGAAGGGGGCAAGCTGTTTTTT,CASSQDSEGGKLFF
TRBV29-1,-,TRBJ2-7,-,TGCAGCGTTGGCCAGGGGGGTAGCGACGAGCAGTACTTC,CSVGQGGSDEQYF
TRBV29-1,-,TRBJ1-2,-,TGCAGCGTTGATGTTGGTGGGGGAGCTAACTATGGCTACACCTTC,CSVDVGGGANYGYTF
TRBV7-2,-,TRBJ2-7,TRBD2,TGTGCCAGCAGCTCTGCCCCCTCGGGGCTAGCGGGGGGGCAGTACTTC,CASSSAPSGLAGGQYF
TRBV27,-,TRBJ2-2,-,TGTGCCAGCCGCTATGGCGGGGAGCTGTTTTTT,CASRYGGELFF
TRBV27,few,TRBJ1-5,TRBD1,TGTGCCAGCAGTCCCCAGGGACAGGCTCATCAGCCCCAGCATTTT,CASSPQGQAHQPQHF
TRBV6-1,-,TRBJ2-5,-,TGTGCCAGCAGTGATGGACCCACGAGGGGGGAGACCCAGTACTTC,CASSDGPTRGETQYF
TRBV28,-,TRBJ1-4,-,TGTGCCAGCAGTCCCAGGGGACTAACGACTAATGAAAAACTGTTTTTT,CASSPRGLTTNEKLFF
TRBV11-2,-,TRBJ2-2,-,TGTGCCAGCAGCTTGGGGGACCCAAAGGAGCTGTTTTTT,CASSLGDPKELFF
TRBV7-3,few,TRBJ2-4,-,TGTGCCAGCAGCACCCACGGGACCTTCGACATTCAGTACTTC,CASSTHGTFDIQYF
TRBV5-4,-,TRBJ1-3,-,TGTGCCAGCAGCTCCGGATCCTCTGGAAACACCATATATTTT,CASSSGSSGNTIYF
TRBV10-3,-,TRBJ2-1,TRBD2,TGTGCCATCAGTGAGCTCGGCCTAGCGGGCCCGGGGGAGCAGTTCTTC,CAISELGLAGPGEQFF
TRBV24-1,-,TRBJ2-3,-,TGTGCCACCAGTGATCCCCCGGGGGATACGCAGTATTTT,CATSDPPGDTQYF
TRBV3-1/TRBV3-2,once,TRBJ2-1,TRBD1,TGTGCCAGCAGCCACTTCGACAGGGGGCTTGAGCAGTTCTTC,CASSHFDRGLEQFF
TRBV9,-,TRBJ2-3,-,TGTGCCAGCTGTCGCGGGGAAGGTGATACGCAGTATTTT,CASCRGEGDTQYF
TRBV30,-,TRBJ1-2,-,TGTGCCTGGAGTCCCGGCAGGCTTGAATATGGCTACACCTTC,CAWSPGRLEYGYTF
TRBV2,-,TRBJ2-1,TRBD2,TGTGCCAGCCGGGGGGGGTCGTACTACAATGAGCAGTTCTTC,CASRGGSYYNEQFF
TRBV5-1,-,TRBJ1-3,-,TGCGCCAGCAGCCGGGACGCCTCTGGAAACACCATATATTTT,CASSRDASGNTIYF
TRBV27,-,TRBJ2-7,TRBD1,TGTGCCAGCAGTTTATCGGGACAGGGTTACGGCTACGAGCAGTACTTC,CASSLSGQGYGYEQYF
TRBV18,-,TRBJ1-1,TRBD1,TGTGCCAGCTCCCCTTTGGACAGGCTGTTGAACACTGAAGCTTTCTTT,CASSPLDRLLNTEAFF
TRBV7-2,-,TRBJ1-3,-,TGTGCCAGCAGCTTAGCGGCCCAATCCGTCGACATAGCTGGAAACACCATATATTTT,CASSLAAQSVDIAGNTIYF
TRBV6-2/TRBV6-3,-,TRBJ1-2,-,TGTGCCAGCAGTTGGCCGGGCAGCAACTATGGCTACACCTTC,CASSWPGSNYGYTF
TRBV9,-,TRBJ2-3,TRBD2,TGTGCCAGCAGCGTAGGAGCGGGGGGGACCAGGGGCACAGATACGCAGTATTTT,CASSVGAGGTRGTDTQYF
TRBV7-2,-,TRBJ1-2,-,TGTGCCAGCAGCTTAGACGCCCCGGGGGGTTACGGCTACACCTTC,CASSLDAPGGYGYTF
TRBV18,-,TRBJ2-1,TRBD2,TGTGCCAGCTCACCCGGACTAGCGGGGAAAAATGAGCAGTTCTTC,CASSPGLAGKNEQFF
TRBV10-3,once,TRBJ1-2,TRBD1,TGTGCCATCACCGGGACAGGGAAAAGGGACTATGGCTACACCTTC,CAITGTGKRDYGYTF
TRBV4-3,-,TRBJ1-2,TRBD1,TGCGCCAGCAGCCAAGAACGAACAGGGGATGGCTACACCTTC,CASSQERTGDGYTF
TRBV4-3,-,TRBJ2-2,-,TGCGCCAGCAGCCAAGGTTGGGGGACGGTGAACACCGGGGAGCTGTTTTTT,CASSQGWGTVNTGELFF
TRBV14,-,TRBJ2-3,-,TGTGCCAGCAGCCAACGTTCGGATACGCAGTATTTT,CASSQRSDTQYF
TRBV12-3/TRBV12-4,-,TRBJ1-2,-,TGTGCCAGCAGTTTAATCCAGGGCGGGGGCTACACCTTC,CASSLIQGGGYTF
TRBV3-1/TRBV3-2,-,TRBJ2-6,-,TGTGCCAGCAGCCCTATCTCTGGGGCCAACGTCCTGACTTTC,CASSPISGANVLTF
TRBV7-9,-,TRBJ1-5,-,TGTGCCAGCAGCTTAGGGACAGCCAATCAGCCCCAGCATTTT,CASSLGTANQPQHF
TRBV29-1,few,TRBJ1-5,-,TGCAGCGCCTCCCCTCGGGCGGAGAGCAATCAGCCCCAGCATTTT,CSASPRAESNQPQHF
TRBV7-2,-,TRBJ1-6,TRBD1,TGTGCCAGCAGCAAAGACAGGGTCAGCAGGAATTCACCCCTCCACTTT,CASSKDRVSRNSPLHF
TRBV27,-,TRBJ2-3,TRBD2,TGTGCCAGCAGTTTTAGCCCAAAAGGACTAGCGGGGGTGGCAGATACGCAGTATTTT,CASSFSPKGLAGVADTQYF
TRBV5-1,-,TRBJ2-7,TRBD1,TGCGCCAGCAGCCGCTCAGGGGGCGAAACCTACGAGCAGTACTTC,CASSRSGGETYEQYF
TRBV7-2,-,TRBJ2-5,TRBD2,TGTGCCAGCAGCTTCCGCGAGCGGGAACGGAAAGAGACCCAGTACTTC,CASSFRERERKETQYF
TRBV7-2,-,TRBJ2-1,-,TGTGCCAGCAGCTTAACGGGGGCAAGGAATGAGCAGTTCTTC,CASSLTGARNEQFF
TRBV19,-,TRBJ1-1,-,TGTGCCAGTAGTATGACGGGGGCCAGGGCGAACACTGAAGCTTTCTTT,CASSMTGARANTEAFF
TRBV10-3,-,TRBJ1-2,-,TGTGCCATCAGTGGACACTCCGGCAGGCCTAACTATGGCTACACCTTC,CAISGHSGRPNYGYTF
TRBV4-3,-,TRBJ2-2,-,TGCGCCAGCAGCCGTCAGGGACGTGGTACCGGGGAGCTGTTTTTT,CASSRQGRGTGELFF
TRBV18,-,TRBJ1-2,-,TGTGCCAGCTCACTAAACAGACAGGACAACTATGGCTACACCTTC,CASSLNRQDNYGYTF
TRBV3-1/TRBV3-2,-,TRBJ1-3,-,TGTGCCAGCAGCCAATGGACCGATGGAAACACCATATATTTT,CASSQWTDGNTIYF
TRBV6-5,few,TRBJ1-1,TRBD1,TGTGCCAGCAGAAAGACAGGGGGCACTGAAGCTTTCTTT,CASRKTGGTEAFF
TRBV4-2,-,TRBJ1-4,-,TGTGCCAGCAGCCAAGATCCCCTAAGGGGGGCTAATGAAAAACTGTTTTTT,CASSQDPLRGANEKLFF